The 4 T cell receptor beta chains given below trace back to one sample, sequenced in a study of blood T cell repertoires in COVID-19. The table came from immunoSEQ multiplex PCR; TCRdb's copy has only in-frame clones and leaves some out. The table shows some 140,000 clones, with 65% to 80% occurring only once. Sequencing used peripheral blood. The receptors shown here come from a man aged 60 to 69 with acute or convalescent COVID-19.

The rearrangement uses TRBV5-4 and TRBJ1-4; D not certain. The germline V gene has CDR1 SGHNT and CDR2 YYREEE (reference sequence). The CDR3 sequence is 16 residues long. V gave up 4 bases and J gave up 7 bases, with 20 bases separating them. The CDR3 protein is CASSLRSAGWGEKLFF. CDR3 nucleotides: TGTGCCAGCAGCCTTCGCTCGGCGGGGTGGGGTGAAAAACTGTTTTTT.

This chain uses TRBV19 with TRBJ2-7; TRBD1 is a possible D gene (8 bases). V was shortened by 7 bases and J by 6 bases, with 22 bases between the two germline ends. Per germline, CDR1 LNHDA and CDR2 SQIVND (reference sequence). The CDR3 runs 15 residues. The CDR3 DNA sequence: TGTGCCAGTACCCTCCGGGCGACAGGGGAGGGCGAGCAGTACTTC. Amino acids: CASTLRATGEGEQYF. Full variable domain (missing parts from reference TRBV19 and TRBJ2-7): DGGITQSPKYLFRKEGQNVTLSCEQNLNHDAMYWYRQDPGQGLRLIYYSQIVNDFQKGDIAEGYSVSREKKESFPLTVTSAQKNPTAFYLCASTLRATGEGEQYFGPGTRLTVT.

This clone was observed a few times. J is TRBJ1-6 and V is TRBV6-1; 8 nucleotides match TRBD1. The CDR3 spans 17 residues. Germline CDR1 is MNHNS and CDR2 is SASEGT. Losses at the gene ends were 4 bases for V and 0 bases for J; bases not matched to a gene: 5. The CDR3 nucleotides read TGTGCCAGCAGTGGACGACAGGGGAGCTCCTATAATTCACCCCTCCACTTT. The encoded protein is CASSGRQGSSYNSPLHF.

The CDR3 coding sequence is TGTGCCATCAGTGAGACTAGCGGGGAACACGAGCAGTACTTC. This encodes CAISETSGEHEQYF. The gene calls are TRBV10-3 and TRBJ2-7, with TRBD2 matching over 10 bases. Germline loops: CDR1 ENHRY, CDR2 SYGVKD. This CDR3 has 14 amino acids. Unmatched junction bases numbered 3, after V lost 2 bases and J lost 5 bases.